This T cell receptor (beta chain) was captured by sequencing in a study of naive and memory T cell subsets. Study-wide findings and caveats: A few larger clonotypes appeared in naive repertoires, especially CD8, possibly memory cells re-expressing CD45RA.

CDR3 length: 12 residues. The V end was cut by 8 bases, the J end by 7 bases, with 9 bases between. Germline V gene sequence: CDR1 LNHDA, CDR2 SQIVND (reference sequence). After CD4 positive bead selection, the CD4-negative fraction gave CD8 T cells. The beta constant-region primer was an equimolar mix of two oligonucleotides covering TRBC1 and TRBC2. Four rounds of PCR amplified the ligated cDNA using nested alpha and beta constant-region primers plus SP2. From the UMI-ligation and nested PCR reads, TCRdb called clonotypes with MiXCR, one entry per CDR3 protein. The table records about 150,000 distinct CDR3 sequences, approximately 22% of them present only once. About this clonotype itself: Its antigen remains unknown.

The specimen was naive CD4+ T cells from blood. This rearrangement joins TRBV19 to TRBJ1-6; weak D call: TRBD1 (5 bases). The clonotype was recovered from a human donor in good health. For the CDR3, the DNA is TGTGCCAGTTCTCGACAGAATTCACCCCTCCACTTT. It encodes CASSRQNSPLHF.